This T cell receptor (beta chain) emerged from a study of cytomegalovirus exposure and HLA in healthy donors. Germline V lookup: CDR1 SSHAT, CDR2 FNYEAQ (reference sequence). The CDR3 totals 16 residues. General study results and limits: Later on, an analysis showed TCR association rates differing by HLA locus, with DRB1 the most and HLA-C the fewest.

PCR used 60 Vbeta primers and 13 Jbeta primers. Repertoires were generated with immunoSEQ multiplex PCR, while TCRdb's copy carries only in-frame clones and drops some. The listing records approximately 110,000 clones. A word on this clone: Its target is not known. One end of the junction is discordant with germline, which a read error may explain.

The source is a man in his fifties or sixties in good health and CMV-seronegative. The specimen sequenced was PBMCs. The chain combines TRBV7-7 with TRBJ2-2, with TRBD1 matching over 9 bases. The CDR3 loop is CASSRAGTGNTGELFF. CDR3 nucleotides: TGTGCTAGCAGCAGAGCCGGGACAGGGAATACCGGGGAGCTGTTTTTT.